Listed here are 10 T cell receptor beta chains from one sample, sequenced in a study of T cell repertoires in cytomegalovirus infection. These receptors are not linked to any known antigen. TCRdb re-analysed the reads in MiXCR, keeping a single row per CDR3 protein. This sample has about 130,000 distinct CDR3 sequences, with over 25% found just once. Sequenced material: CD8+ T cells from cultured PBMCs, taken from culture after CMV antigen stimulation. The origin of the receptors is a human donor in good health (CMV status not recorded). Some clones in this sample may be carry-over from other donors' samples.

The chain has TRBV4-2 and TRBJ2-2; either TRBD1 or TRBD2 may fit D (6 bases each). The CDR3 runs 17 residues. The V end lost 4 bases, the J end lost 0 bases, and 15 bases lay between the germline ends. Germline values: CDR1 LGHNA, CDR2 YNFKEQ. Here the CDR3 reads CASSPGARTSNTGELFF. As DNA, the CDR3 is TGTGCCAGCAGCCCGGGGGCAAGGACCTCGAACACCGGGGAGCTGTTTTTT.

The chain has TRBV28 and TRBJ2-3; 12 positions agree with TRBD2. CDR1 and CDR2 from the germline V gene are MDHEN and SYDVKM. Trimming cost V 6 bases and J 3 bases; bases outside gene matches: 7. This CDR3 spans 16 amino acids. CDR3 loop: CASRTLAGGGTDTQYF. CDR3 sequence (DNA): TGTGCCAGCAGGACCCTAGCGGGGGGGGGTACAGATACGCAGTATTTT.

The chain employs TRBV27 and TRBJ2-7; D remains ambiguous. The CDR3 runs 12 residues. The germline CDR1 and CDR2 sequences are MNHEY and SMNVEV (reference sequence). V was cut by 6 bases and J by 4 bases, with 10 bases left in between. The chain's CDR3 is CASSRSLYEQYF. The CDR3 coding sequence is TGTGCCAGCAGCCGTAGCCTTTACGAGCAGTACTTC.

To note about this clonotype: One base away lies a much larger clone, so this may be a sequencing read error. J is TRBJ2-7 and V is TRBV11-2; D assignment may be TRBD1 or TRBD2 (5 bases each). This CDR3 region has 16 residues. From germline, CDR1 is SGHAT and CDR2 FQNNGV. Trimming stripped 4 bases from V and 4 bases from J, with 20 bases between. The DNA of the CDR3 is TGTGCCAGCAGCTGGCCCGGCAGGGACCCACCGTACGAGCAGTACTTC. Its protein product is CASSWPGRDPPYEQYF.

The rearrangement links TRBV20-1 to TRBJ2-1; TRBD2 might be the D (5 bases). V lost 1 base and J 7 bases, leaving 17 bases between the germline ends. The V gene's germline CDR1 is DFQATT and CDR2 SNEGSKA (reference sequence). The CDR3 contains 15 residues. The CDR3 loop is CSARAVYQPGNEQFF. The DNA of the CDR3 is TGCAGTGCTAGAGCGGTTTACCAGCCGGGGAATGAGCAGTTCTTC.

This clonotype came up many times. The chain uses TRBV6-5 and TRBJ2-3, with 9 bases lining up with TRBD2. V lost 1 base and J lost 4; bases outside the gene matches: 3. Germline V gene sequence: CDR1 MNHEY, CDR2 SVGAGI. The CDR3 is made up of 15 amino acids. The CDR3 DNA sequence: TGTGCCAGCAGTTACTTTGCGGGGGGGCCAGATACGCAGTATTTT. This sequence encodes CASSYFAGGPDTQYF.

This rearrangement joins TRBV6-2 or TRBV6-3 to TRBJ2-3; D is unclear. Germline-derived CDR1 and CDR2 are MNHEY and SVGEGT. The CDR3 contains 15 residues. Trimming stripped 1 base from V and 3 bases from J, with 11 bases between. The CDR3, as DNA: TGTGCCAGCAGTTACTTGGCCGTGGGGACAGATACGCAGTATTTT. Residues: CASSYLAVGTDTQYF.

The CDR3 sequence is CASSFNRQTTGELFF. As DNA, the CDR3 is TGTGCCAGCAGCTTTAATCGCCAGACCACCGGGGAGCTGTTTTTT. The chain is built from TRBV7-2 and TRBJ2-2; D is unresolved. V lost 3 bases and J lost 4, with 12 bases in between. This CDR3 is built from 15 residues. CDR1 SGHTA and CDR2 FQGNSA come from the germline V gene.

V and J are TRBV14 and TRBJ2-1, with D tentatively TRBD2 (5 bases). Germline V gene lookup returns CDR1 SGHDN and CDR2 FVKESK. This CDR3 region has 16 residues. V lost 0 bases and J 3 bases, leaving 12 bases between the germline ends. CDR3 bases: TGTGCCAGCAGCCAAGAGAGATCCGGGATCTACAATGAGCAGTTCTTC. Encoded protein: CASSQERSGIYNEQFF.

The chain uses TRBV19 and TRBJ2-7; 8 positions match TRBD2. With 6 bases clipped from V and 2 bases from J, the junction kept 9 bases outside the gene matches. CDR1 and CDR2 from the germline V gene are LNHDA and SQIVND (reference sequence). This CDR3 contains 15 residues. For the CDR3, the DNA is TGTGCCAGTAGCCCGGGAGGGGGGCTAGCCTACGAGCAGTACTTC. Amino acids: CASSPGGGLAYEQYF.